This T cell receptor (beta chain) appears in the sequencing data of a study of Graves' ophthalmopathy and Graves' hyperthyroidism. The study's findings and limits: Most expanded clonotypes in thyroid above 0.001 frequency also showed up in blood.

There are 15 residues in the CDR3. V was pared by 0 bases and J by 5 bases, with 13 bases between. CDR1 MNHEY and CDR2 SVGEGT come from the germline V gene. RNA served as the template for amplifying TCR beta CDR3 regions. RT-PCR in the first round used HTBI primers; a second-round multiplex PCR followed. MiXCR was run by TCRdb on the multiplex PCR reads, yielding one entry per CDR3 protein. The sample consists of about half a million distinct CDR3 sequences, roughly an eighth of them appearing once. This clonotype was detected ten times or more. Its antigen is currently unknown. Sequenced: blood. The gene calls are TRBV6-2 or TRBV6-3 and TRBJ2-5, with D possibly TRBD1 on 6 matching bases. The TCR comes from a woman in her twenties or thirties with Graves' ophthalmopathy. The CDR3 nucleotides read TGTGCCAGCAGTTACTCGCCAGGGGTAGGCGAGACCCAGTACTTC. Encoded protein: CASSYSPGVGETQYF.